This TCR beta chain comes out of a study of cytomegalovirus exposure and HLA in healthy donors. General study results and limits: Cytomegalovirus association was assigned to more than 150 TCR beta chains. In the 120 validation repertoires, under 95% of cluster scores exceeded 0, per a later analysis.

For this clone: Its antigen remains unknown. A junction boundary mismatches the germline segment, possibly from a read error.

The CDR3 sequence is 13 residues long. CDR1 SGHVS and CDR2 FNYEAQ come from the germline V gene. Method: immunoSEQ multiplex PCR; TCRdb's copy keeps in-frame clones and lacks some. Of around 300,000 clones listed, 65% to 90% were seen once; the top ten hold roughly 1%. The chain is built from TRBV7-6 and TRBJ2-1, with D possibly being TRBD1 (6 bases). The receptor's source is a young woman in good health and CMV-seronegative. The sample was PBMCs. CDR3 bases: TGTGCCAGCAGCTTAGGTCGGGACAATGAACAGTTCTTC. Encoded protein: CASSLGRDNEQFF.